This T cell receptor (beta chain) was retrieved from a study of blood T cell repertoires in COVID-19. On the study more broadly: T cells, B-cell-depleted T cells, or PBMCs supplied cDNA or gDNA.

This clone occurred once. V lost 2 bases to trimming and J lost 5 bases; unmatched junction nucleotides: 6. Germline V CDR1 and CDR2: SGHRS, YFSETQ. The CDR3 runs to 14 residues. Categorization into cohorts depended on clinical history that participants reported. Before being deemed recovered, Cohort 3 donors had two negative PCRs, clearance, or symptom resolution. The authors' processing: From reference gene primer amplification, estimates of nucleated cell counts were derived. The assay was immunoSEQ multiplex PCR, and TCRdb's table has in-frame clones only and misses some. The DNA was the basis for D and trimming; V, J and clone size are from that table. Among 250,000 to 350,000 clones listed, over 75% were seen once.

This chain links TRBV5-1 with TRBJ2-5, with 7 nucleotides matching TRBD2. The sample taken for sequencing was PBMCs or T cells enriched from blood (not recorded which). The receptor was isolated from a young woman who had recovered from COVID-19. Written as DNA, the CDR3 is TGCGCCAGCAGCTTTGGGAGGGAGCGGGAGACCCAGTACTTC. It specifies CASSFGRERETQYF.